Listed below are T cell receptor beta chains from one sample, sequenced in a study of vaccination effects on CD4 cells after COVID-19. Their antigens remain unidentified. Some clones are missing from TCRdb's copy, which holds only in-frame ones; the method was immunoSEQ multiplex PCR. Of tens of thousands of clones in the sample, 77% were seen once. The sample here was CD4+ T cells from PBMCs cultured with HCoV-NL63 spike peptides, taken before COVID-19 vaccination. These receptors originate from a human donor who had a prior SARS-CoV-2 infection. Both conserved end residues are part of each CDR3.

j_call: TRBJ1-1; v_call: TRBV7-2; cdr3_aa: CASHRGANTEAFF
j_call: TRBJ2-5; v_call: TRBV11-3; cdr3_aa: CASSLGVSGSMGETQYF
j_call: TRBJ2-7; v_call: TRBV20-1; cdr3_aa: CSANERGGRPLEQYF
j_call: TRBJ2-1; v_call: TRBV5-4; cdr3_aa: CASSLGGLAGDLGNEQFF
j_call: TRBJ2-2; v_call: TRBV11-3; cdr3_aa: CASSSGQGEGGELFF
j_call: TRBJ2-3; v_call: TRBV11-2; cdr3_aa: CASSPRSSGHTQYF
j_call: TRBJ1-5; v_call: TRBV6-5; cdr3_aa: CASSSGTGSNQPQHF
j_call: TRBJ2-7; v_call: TRBV5-6; cdr3_aa: CASSLGPPPYEQYF
j_call: TRBJ2-3; v_call: TRBV9; cdr3_aa: CASSVVGQGSTDTQYF
j_call: TRBJ1-1; v_call: TRBV5-5; cdr3_aa: CASSLEGSGVTEAFF
j_call: TRBJ2-1; v_call: TRBV20-1; cdr3_aa: CSALKSTEQFF
j_call: TRBJ1-5; v_call: TRBV27; cdr3_aa: CASSSQGLYSNQPQHF
j_call: TRBJ2-7; v_call: TRBV5-5; cdr3_aa: CASSQLVAGLPLDEQYF
j_call: TRBJ2-7; v_call: TRBV4-2; cdr3_aa: CASSHRGEGEQYF
j_call: TRBJ2-7; v_call: TRBV12-3/TRBV12-4; cdr3_aa: CASSLGTIQYF
j_call: TRBJ1-5; v_call: TRBV27; cdr3_aa: CASSLSGTVSNQPQHF
j_call: TRBJ1-3; v_call: TRBV4-3; cdr3_aa: CASSQGVQGAAGNTIYF
j_call: TRBJ1-1; v_call: TRBV7-2; cdr3_aa: CASSLDSNTEAFF
j_call: TRBJ2-5; v_call: TRBV6-6; cdr3_aa: CASSLGHGAGQETQYF
j_call: TRBJ1-4; v_call: TRBV12-3/TRBV12-4; cdr3_aa: CASSLGWGEKLFF
j_call: TRBJ2-3; v_call: TRBV6-5; cdr3_aa: CASTWTGGLADTQYF
j_call: TRBJ2-7; v_call: TRBV7-9; cdr3_aa: CASSDRITYEQYF
j_call: TRBJ2-1; v_call: TRBV12-5; cdr3_aa: CASGSPWGGGYNEQFF